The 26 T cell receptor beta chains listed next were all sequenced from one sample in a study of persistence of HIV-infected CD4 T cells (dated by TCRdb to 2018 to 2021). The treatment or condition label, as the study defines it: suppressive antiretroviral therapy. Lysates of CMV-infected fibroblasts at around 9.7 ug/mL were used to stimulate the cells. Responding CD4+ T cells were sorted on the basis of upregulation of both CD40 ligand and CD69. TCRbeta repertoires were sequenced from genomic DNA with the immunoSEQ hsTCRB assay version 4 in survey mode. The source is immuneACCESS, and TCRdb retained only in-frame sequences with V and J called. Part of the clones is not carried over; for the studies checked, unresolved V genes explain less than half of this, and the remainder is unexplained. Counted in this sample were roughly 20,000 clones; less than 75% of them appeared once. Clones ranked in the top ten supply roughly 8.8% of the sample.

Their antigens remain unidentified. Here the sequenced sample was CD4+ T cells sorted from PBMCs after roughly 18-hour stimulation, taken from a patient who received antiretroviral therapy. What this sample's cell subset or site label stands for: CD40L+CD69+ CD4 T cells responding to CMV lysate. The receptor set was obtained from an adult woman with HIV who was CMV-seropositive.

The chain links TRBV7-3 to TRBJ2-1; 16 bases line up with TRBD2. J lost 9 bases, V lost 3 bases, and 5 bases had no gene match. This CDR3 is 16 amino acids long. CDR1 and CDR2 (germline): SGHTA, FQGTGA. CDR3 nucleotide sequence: TGTGCCAGCAGCTTGGGACTAGCGGGGGGGCTGAGTGAGCAGTTCTTC. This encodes CASSLGLAGGLSEQFF.

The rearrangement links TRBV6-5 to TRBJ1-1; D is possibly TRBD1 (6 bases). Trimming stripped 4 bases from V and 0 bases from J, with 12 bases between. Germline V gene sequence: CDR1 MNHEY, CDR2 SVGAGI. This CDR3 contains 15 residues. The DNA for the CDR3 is TGTGCCAGCAGTTTCGTGGACAGATTGAACACTGAAGCTTTCTTT. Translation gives CASSFVDRLNTEAFF.

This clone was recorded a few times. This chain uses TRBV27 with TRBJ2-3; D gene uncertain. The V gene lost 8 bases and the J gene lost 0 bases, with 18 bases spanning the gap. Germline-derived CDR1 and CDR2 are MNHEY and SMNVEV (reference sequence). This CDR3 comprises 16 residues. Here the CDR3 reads CASGRTLSSSTDTQYF. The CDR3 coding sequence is TGTGCCAGCGGACGAACTCTTAGCTCGAGCACAGATACGCAGTATTTT.

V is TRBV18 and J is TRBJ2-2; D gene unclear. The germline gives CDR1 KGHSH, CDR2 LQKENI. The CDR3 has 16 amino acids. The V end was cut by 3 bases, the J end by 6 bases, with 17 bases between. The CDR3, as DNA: TGTGCCAGCTCACCCCAAGGCACGGTAAAAGCCGGGGAGCTGTTTTTT. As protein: CASSPQGTVKAGELFF.

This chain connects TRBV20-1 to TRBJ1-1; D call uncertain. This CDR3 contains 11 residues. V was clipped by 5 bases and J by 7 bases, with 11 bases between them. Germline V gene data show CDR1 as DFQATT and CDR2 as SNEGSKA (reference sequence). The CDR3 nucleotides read TGCAGTGCTCCCAAGGACCTTGAAGCTTTCTTT. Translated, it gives CSAPKDLEAFF.

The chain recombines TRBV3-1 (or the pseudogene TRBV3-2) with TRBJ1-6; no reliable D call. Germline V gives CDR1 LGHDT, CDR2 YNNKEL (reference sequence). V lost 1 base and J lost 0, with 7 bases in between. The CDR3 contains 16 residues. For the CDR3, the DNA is TGTGCCAGCAGCCAAGTATTCAGCTCCTATAATTCACCCCTCCACTTT. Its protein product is CASSQVFSSYNSPLHF.

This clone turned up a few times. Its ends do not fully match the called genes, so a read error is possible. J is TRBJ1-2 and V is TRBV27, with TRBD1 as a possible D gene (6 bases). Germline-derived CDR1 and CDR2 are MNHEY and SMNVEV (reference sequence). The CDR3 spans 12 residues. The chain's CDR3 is CASSFLGGTPGF. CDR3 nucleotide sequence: TGTGCCAGCAGTTTCCTAGGCGGGACACCCGGCTTC.

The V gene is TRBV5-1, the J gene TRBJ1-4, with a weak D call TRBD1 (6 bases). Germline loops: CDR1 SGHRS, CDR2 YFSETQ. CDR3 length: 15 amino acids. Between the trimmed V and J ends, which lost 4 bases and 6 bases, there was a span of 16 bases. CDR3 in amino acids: CASSPLGGWDEKLFF. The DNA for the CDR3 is TGCGCCAGCAGCCCCCTAGGGGGGTGGGATGAAAAACTGTTTTTT.

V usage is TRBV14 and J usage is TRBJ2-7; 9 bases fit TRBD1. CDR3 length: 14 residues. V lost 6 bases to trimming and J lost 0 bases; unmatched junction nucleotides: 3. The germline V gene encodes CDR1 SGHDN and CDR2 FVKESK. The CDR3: CASSETGGSYEQYF. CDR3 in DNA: TGTGCCAGCAGTGAGACAGGGGGCTCCTACGAGCAGTACTTC.

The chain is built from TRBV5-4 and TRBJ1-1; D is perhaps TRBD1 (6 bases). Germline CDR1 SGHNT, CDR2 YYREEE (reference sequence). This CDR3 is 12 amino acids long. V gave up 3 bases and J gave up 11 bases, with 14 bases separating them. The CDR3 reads CASSYLGGDAFF. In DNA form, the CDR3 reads TGTGCCAGCAGCTACTTAGGGGGGGACGCTTTCTTT. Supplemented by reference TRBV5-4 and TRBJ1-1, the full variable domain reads ETGVTQSPTHLIKTRGQQVTLRCSSQSGHNTVSWYQQALGQGPQFIFQYYREEENGRGNFPPRFSGLQFPNYSSELNVNALELDDSALYLCASSYLGGDAFFGQGTRLTVV.

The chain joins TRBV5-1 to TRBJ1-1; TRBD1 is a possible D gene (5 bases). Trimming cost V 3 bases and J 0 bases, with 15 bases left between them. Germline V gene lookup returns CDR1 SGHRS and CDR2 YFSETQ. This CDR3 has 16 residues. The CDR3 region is CASSSVLGGMNTEAFF. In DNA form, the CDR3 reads TGCGCCAGCAGCTCGGTTTTGGGGGGAATGAACACTGAAGCTTTCTTT.

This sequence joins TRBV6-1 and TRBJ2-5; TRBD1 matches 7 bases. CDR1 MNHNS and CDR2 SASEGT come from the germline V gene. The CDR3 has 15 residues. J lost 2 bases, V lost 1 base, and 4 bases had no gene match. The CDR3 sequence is CASSEGQGVQETQYF. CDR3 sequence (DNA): TGTGCCAGCAGTGAAGGACAGGGAGTACAAGAGACCCAGTACTTC.

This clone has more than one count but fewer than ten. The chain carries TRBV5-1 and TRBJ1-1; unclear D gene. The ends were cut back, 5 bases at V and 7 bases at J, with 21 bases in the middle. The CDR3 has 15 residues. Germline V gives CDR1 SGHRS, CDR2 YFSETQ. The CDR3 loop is CASRDGTVLTDEAFF. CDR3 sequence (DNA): TGCGCCAGCAGGGACGGCACCGTCCTAACAGATGAAGCTTTCTTT.

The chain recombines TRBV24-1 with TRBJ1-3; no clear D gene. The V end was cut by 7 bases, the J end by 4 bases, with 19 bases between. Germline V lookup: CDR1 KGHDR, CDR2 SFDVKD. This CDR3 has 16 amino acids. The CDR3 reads CATSPGGLGAGNTIYF. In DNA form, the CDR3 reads TGTGCCACCAGCCCGGGAGGCCTGGGTGCCGGAAACACCATATATTTT.

CDR3 amino acids: CASSLDRSGTQYF. CDR3 nucleotide sequence: TGCGCCAGCAGCTTGGACAGGTCGGGGACCCAGTACTTC. This chain joins TRBV5-1 and TRBJ2-5; perhaps TRBD1 as D (5 bases). CDR3 length: 13 residues. CDR1 is SGHRS, CDR2 YFSETQ, per germline. V was pared by 0 bases and J by 7 bases, with 10 bases between.

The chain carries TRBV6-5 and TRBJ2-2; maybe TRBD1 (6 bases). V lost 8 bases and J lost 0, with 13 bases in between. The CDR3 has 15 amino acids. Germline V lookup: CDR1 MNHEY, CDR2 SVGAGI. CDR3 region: CASRNHRANTGELFF. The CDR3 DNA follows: TGTGCCAGCCGAAACCACAGGGCGAACACCGGGGAGCTGTTTTTT.

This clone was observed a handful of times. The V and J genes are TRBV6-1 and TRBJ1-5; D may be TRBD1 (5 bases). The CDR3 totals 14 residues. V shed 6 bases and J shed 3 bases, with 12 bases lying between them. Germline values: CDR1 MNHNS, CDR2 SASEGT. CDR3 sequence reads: CASRNQGDNQPQHF. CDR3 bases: TGTGCCAGCAGAAATCAGGGTGACAATCAGCCCCAGCATTTT.

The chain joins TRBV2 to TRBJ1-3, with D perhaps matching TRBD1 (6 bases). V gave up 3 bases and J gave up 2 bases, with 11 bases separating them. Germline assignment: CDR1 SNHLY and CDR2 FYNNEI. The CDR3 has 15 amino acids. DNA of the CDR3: TGTGCCAGCAGTGAGAATGCAGGGGCTGGAAACACCATATATTTT. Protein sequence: CASSENAGAGNTIYF.

This chain's CDR3 is CASSPWTENTEAFF. In nucleotides, the CDR3 is TGTGCCAGCAGCCCCTGGACAGAAAACACTGAAGCTTTCTTT. V is TRBV11-1 and J is TRBJ1-1; a weak D match, TRBD1 (6 bases). The CDR3 is 14 residues long. V lost 5 bases to trimming and J lost 2 bases, with 12 bases between them. Germline-derived CDR1 and CDR2 are SGHAT and FQDESV (reference sequence).

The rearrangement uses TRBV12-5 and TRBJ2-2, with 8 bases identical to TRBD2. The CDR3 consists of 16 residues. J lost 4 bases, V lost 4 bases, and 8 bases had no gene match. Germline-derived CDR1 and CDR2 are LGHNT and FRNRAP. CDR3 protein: CASGSPGGLSTGELFF. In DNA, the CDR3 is TGTGCTAGTGGTTCCCCGGGGGGGCTAAGCACCGGGGAGCTGTTTTTT.

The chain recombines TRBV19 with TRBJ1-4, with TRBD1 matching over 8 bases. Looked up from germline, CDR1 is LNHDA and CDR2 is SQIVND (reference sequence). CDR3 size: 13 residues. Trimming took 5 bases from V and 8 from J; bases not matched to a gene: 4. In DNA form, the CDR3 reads TGTGCCAGTAGTCCGAGGGACAGGGAAAAACTGTTTTTT. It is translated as CASSPRDREKLFF.

The CDR3 coding sequence is TGTGCCAGCAGCCAAGGGGGGACAGGGACTCAGCCCCAGCATTTT. Residues: CASSQGGTGTQPQHF. V usage is TRBV3-1 (or the pseudogene TRBV3-2) and J usage is TRBJ1-5; 9 nucleotides line up with TRBD1. V shed 1 base, J shed 6 bases, and the junction held 4 bases outside the gene matches. Per the germline V gene, CDR1 is LGHDT and CDR2 is YNNKEL (reference sequence). The CDR3 loop spans 15 amino acids.

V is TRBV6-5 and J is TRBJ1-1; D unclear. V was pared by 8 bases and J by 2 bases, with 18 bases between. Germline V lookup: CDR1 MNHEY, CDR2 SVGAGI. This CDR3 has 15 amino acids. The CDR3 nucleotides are TGTGCCAGCTTGGCCGGCAATATGGGTAACACTGAAGCTTTCTTT. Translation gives CASLAGNMGNTEAFF.

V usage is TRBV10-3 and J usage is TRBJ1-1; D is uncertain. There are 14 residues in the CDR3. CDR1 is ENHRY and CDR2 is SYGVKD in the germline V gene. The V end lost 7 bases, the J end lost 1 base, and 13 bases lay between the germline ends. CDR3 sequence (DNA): TGTGCCATCACCGACGACACTAGGAACACTGAAGCTTTCTTT. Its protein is CAITDDTRNTEAFF.

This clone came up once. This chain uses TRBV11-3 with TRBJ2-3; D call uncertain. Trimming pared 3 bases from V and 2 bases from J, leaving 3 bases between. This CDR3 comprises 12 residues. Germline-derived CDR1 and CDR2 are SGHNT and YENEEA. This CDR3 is CASSFHTDTQYF. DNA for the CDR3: TGTGCCAGCAGCTTCCACACAGATACGCAGTATTTT.

The CDR3 is CASSLHTDTQYF. In DNA form, the CDR3 reads TGCGCCAGCAGCCTTCACACAGATACGCAGTATTTT. This sequence joins TRBV5-1 and TRBJ2-3; D uncertain. V was shortened by 4 bases and J by 2 bases, with 5 bases between the two germline ends. The CDR3 covers 12 residues. Germline CDR1 reads SGHRS; CDR2 reads YFSETQ.